The sample holds one count of the clone carrying this T cell receptor (beta chain). Its antigen is still unknown. The sample belongs to a study of cytomegalovirus exposure and HLA in healthy donors. Broader study findings: Later on, a genetic analysis was performed. It linked a missense variant in DCLRE1C with V- and J-gene trimming of TCR beta. Common viral pathogens were later found to be apparently linked to several of the most significant clusters.

This PCR relied on a set of 60 Vbeta primers and 13 Jbeta primers. Assay used: immunoSEQ multiplex PCR; TCRdb lists only in-frame clones, some missing. Among some 100,000 clones listed, roughly three quarters were seen once. CDR3 length: 15 residues. Trimming left V 6 bases short and J 2 bases short, with 15 bases between. Germline loops: CDR1 MNHEY, CDR2 SVGAGI. Sample: PBMCs. The rearrangement links TRBV6-5 to TRBJ2-3; a possible D gene is TRBD2 (5 bases). The receptor's source is a female donor in good health and CMV-seropositive. CDR3 bases: TGTGCCAGCAGCTCGCGGGTTCCCTTCACAGATACGCAGTATTTT. As protein: CASSSRVPFTDTQYF.